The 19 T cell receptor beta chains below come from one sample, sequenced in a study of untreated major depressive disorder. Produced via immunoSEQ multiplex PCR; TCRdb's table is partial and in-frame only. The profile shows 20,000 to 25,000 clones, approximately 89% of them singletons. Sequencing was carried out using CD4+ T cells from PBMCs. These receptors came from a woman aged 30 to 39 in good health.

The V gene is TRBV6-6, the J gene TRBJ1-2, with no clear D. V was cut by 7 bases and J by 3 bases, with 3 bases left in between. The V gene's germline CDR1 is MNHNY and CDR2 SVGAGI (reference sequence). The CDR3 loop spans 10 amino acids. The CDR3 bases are TGTGCCAGCAATGACTATGGCTACACCTTC. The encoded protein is CASNDYGYTF.

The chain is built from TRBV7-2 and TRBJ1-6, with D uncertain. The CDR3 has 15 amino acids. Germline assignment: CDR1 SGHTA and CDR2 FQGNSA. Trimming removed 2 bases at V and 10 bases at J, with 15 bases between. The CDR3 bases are TGTGCCAGCAGCTTATTGGAGGCGGGTGGGTCACCCCTCCACTTT. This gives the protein CASSLLEAGGSPLHF.

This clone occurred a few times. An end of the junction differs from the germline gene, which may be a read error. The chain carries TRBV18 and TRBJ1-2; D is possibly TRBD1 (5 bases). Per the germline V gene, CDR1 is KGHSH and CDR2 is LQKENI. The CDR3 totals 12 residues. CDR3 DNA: TGTGCCAGCTCACCACAATCTGGGACCGTATGCTTC. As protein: CASSPQSGTVCF.

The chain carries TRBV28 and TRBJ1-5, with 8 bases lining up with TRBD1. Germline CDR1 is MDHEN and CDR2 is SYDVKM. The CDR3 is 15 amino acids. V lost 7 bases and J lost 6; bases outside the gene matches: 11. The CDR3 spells CASKRGQGIFQPQHF. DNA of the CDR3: TGTGCCAGCAAGCGAGGACAGGGAATTTTTCAGCCCCAGCATTTT.

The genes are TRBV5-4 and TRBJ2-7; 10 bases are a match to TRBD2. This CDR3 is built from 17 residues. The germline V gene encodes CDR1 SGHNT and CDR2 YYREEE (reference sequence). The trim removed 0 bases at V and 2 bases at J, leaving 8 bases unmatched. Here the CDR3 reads CASSLASGGLKPYEQYF. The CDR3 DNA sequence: TGTGCCAGCAGCTTGGCTAGCGGGGGCCTCAAACCCTACGAGCAGTACTTC. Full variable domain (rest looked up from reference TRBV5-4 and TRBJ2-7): ETGVTQSPTHLIKTRGQQVTLRCSSQSGHNTVSWYQQALGQGPQFIFQYYREEENGRGNFPPRFSGLQFPNYSSELNVNALELDDSALYLCASSLASGGLKPYEQYFGPGTRLTVT.

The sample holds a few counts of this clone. As DNA, the CDR3 is TGTGCCAGCAGTCCCCGTGGGTATGGCTACACCTTC. It yields the protein CASSPRGYGYTF. This chain connects TRBV7-9 to TRBJ1-2; D is ambiguous. Deletions cut 6 bases from V and 5 bases from J, with 10 bases between. The CDR3 spans 12 residues. The V gene's germline CDR1 is SEHNR and CDR2 FQNEAQ (reference sequence).

CDR3 protein: CASSYGQYSNQPQHF. The CDR3 bases are TGTGCCAGCAGTTACGGACAGTATAGCAATCAGCCCCAGCATTTT. The rearrangement links TRBV6-6 to TRBJ1-5; tentatively, D is TRBD1 (6 bases). The germline V gene encodes CDR1 MNHNY and CDR2 SVGAGI (reference sequence). The CDR3 runs 15 residues. Trimming shortened V by 2 bases and J by 0 bases, and 8 bases separated the two germline ends.

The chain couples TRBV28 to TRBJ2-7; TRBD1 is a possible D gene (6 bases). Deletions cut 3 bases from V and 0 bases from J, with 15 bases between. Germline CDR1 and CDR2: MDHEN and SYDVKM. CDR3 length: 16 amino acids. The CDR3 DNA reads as TGTGCCAGCAGTTTCGCCGATGACAGGAGCTCCTACGAGCAGTACTTC. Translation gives CASSFADDRSSYEQYF.

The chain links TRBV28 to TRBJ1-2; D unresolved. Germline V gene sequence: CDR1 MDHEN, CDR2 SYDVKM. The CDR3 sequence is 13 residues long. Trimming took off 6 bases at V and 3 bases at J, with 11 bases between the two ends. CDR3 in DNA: TGTGCCAGCAGCCTATCAGGAGACTATGGCTACACCTTC. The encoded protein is CASSLSGDYGYTF.

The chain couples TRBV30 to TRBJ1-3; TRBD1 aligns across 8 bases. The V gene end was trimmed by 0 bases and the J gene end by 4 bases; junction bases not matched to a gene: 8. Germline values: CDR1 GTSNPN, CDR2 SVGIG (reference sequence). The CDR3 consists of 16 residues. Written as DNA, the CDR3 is TGTGCCTGGAGTGTAGCCCAGACAGGGGTCGGAAACACCATATATTTT. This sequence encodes CAWSVAQTGVGNTIYF.

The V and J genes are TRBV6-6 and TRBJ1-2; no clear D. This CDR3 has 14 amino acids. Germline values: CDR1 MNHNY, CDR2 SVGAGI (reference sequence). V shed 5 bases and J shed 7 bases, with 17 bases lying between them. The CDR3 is CASSPEFRHPGYTF. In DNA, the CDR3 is TGTGCCAGCAGTCCCGAGTTCAGACATCCTGGCTACACCTTC.

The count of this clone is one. The CDR3 bases are TGTGCCAGCAGCTTAGTGCGGGGGAGCACAGATACGCAGTATTTT. This gives the protein CASSLVRGSTDTQYF. The chain links TRBV7-2 to TRBJ2-3, with 7 nucleotides matching TRBD2. The CDR3 loop spans 15 amino acids. Germline V lookup: CDR1 SGHTA, CDR2 FQGNSA. The trim removed 1 base at V and 0 bases at J, leaving 1 base unmatched.

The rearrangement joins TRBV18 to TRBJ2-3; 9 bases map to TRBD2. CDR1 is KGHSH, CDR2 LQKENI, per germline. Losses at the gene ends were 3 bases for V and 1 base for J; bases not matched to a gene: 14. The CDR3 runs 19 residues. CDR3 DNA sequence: TGTGCCAGCTCACCTATAACTAGCGGGTTCTCAAGGGGCACAGATACGCAGTATTTT. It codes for CASSPITSGFSRGTDTQYF.

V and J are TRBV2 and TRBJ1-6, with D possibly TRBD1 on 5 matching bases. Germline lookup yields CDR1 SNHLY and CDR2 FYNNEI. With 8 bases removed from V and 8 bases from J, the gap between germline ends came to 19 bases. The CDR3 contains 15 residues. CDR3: CASQSRDSDYSPLHF. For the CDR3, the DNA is TGTGCCAGCCAATCCCGGGACTCCGACTATTCACCCCTCCACTTT.

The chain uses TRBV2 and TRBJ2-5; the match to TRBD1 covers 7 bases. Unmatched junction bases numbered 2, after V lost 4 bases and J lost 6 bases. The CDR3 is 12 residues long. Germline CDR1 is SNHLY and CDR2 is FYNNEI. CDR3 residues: CASSGQGQTQYF. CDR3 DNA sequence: TGTGCCAGCAGTGGACAGGGTCAGACCCAGTACTTC.

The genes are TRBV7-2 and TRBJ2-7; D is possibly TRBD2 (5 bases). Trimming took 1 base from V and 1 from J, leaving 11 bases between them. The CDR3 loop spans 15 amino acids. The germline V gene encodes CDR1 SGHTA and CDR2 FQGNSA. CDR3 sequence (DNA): TGTGCCAGCAGCTTAGATTGGAGAGGGTCCTACGAGCAGTACTTC. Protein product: CASSLDWRGSYEQYF.

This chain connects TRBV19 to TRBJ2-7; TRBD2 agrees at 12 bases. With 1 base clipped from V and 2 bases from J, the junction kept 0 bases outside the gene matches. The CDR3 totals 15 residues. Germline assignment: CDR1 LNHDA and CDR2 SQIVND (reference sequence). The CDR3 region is CASSIGLAGAYEQYF. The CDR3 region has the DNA TGTGCCAGTAGTATAGGACTAGCGGGGGCCTACGAGCAGTACTTC.

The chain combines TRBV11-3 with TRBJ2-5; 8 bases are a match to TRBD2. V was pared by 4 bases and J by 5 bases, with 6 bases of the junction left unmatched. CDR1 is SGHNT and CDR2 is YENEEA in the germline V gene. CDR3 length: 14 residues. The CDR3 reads CASSSGGAGETQYF. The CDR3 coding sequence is TGTGCCAGCAGCTCGGGGGGGGCTGGGGAGACCCAGTACTTC.

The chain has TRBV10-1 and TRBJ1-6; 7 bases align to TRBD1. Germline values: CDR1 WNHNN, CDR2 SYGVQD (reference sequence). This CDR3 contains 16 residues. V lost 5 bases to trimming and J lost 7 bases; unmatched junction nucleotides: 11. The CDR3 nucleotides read TGCGCCAGCAGTTGGAAGATGGACAGGCGAAATTCACCCCTCCACTTT. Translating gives CASSWKMDRRNSPLHF.